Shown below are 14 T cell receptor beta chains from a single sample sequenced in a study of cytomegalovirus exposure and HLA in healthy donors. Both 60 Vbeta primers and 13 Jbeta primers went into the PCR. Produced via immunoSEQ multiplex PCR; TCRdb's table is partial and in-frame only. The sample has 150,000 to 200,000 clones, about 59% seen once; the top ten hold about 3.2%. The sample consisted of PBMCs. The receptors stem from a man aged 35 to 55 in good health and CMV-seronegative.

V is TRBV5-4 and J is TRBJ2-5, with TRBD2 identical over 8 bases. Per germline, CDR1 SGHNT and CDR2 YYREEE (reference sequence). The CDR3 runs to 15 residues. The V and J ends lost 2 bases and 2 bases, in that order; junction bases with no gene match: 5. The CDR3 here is CASSFTSGAQETQYF. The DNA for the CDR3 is TGTGCCAGCAGCTTTACTAGCGGCGCGCAAGAGACCCAGTACTTC.

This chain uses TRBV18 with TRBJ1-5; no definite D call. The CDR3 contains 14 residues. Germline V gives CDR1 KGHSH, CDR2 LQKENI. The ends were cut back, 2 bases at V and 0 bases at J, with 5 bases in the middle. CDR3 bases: TGTGCCAGCTCACCAGGCATTAGCAATCAGCCCCAGCATTTT. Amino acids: CASSPGISNQPQHF. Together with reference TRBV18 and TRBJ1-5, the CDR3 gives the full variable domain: NAGVMQNPRHLVRRRGQEARLRCSPMKGHSHVYWYRQLPEEGLKFMVYLQKENIIDESGMPKERFSAEFPKEGPSILRIQQVVRGDSAAYFCASSPGISNQPQHFGDGTRLSIL.

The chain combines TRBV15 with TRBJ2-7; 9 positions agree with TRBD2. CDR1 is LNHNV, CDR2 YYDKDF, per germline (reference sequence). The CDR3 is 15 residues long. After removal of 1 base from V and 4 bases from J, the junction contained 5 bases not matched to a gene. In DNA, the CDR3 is TGTGCCACCAGCAGAGTTGGGACTAGCAGATACGAGCAGTACTTC. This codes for CATSRVGTSRYEQYF.

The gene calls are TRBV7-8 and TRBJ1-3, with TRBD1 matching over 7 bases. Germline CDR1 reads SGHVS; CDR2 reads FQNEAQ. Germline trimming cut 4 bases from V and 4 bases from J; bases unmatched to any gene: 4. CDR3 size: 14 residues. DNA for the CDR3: TGTGCCAGCAGCTCCGGACAGGCCGGAAACACCATATATTTT. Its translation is CASSSGQAGNTIYF.

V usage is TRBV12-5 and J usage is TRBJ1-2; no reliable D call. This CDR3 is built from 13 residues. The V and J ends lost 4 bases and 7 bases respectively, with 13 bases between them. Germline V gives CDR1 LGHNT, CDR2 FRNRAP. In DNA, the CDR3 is TGTGCTAGTGGTTGGCACAGCTCCCTTGGCTACACCTTC. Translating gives CASGWHSSLGYTF.

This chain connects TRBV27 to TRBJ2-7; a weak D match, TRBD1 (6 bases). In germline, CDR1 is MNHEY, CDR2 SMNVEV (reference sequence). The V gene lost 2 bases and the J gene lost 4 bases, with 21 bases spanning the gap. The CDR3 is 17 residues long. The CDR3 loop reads CASSLKPHRDTKYEQYF. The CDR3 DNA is TGTGCCAGCAGTTTAAAACCTCACCGGGACACAAAATACGAGCAGTACTTC.

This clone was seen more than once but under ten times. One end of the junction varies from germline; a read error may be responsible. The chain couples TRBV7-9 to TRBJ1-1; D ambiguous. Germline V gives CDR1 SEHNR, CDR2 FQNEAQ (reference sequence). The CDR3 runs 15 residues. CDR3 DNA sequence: TGTTCCAGCAGCCTGGGTCGGGATATGAACACTGAAGCTTTCTTT. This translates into CSSSLGRDMNTEAFF. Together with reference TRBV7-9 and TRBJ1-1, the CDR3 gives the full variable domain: DTGVSQNPRHKITKRGQNVTFRCDPISEHNRLYWYRQTLGQGPEFLTYFQNEAQLEKSRLLSDRFSAERPKGSFSTLEIQRTEQGDSAMYLCSSSLGRDMNTEAFFGQGTRLTVV.

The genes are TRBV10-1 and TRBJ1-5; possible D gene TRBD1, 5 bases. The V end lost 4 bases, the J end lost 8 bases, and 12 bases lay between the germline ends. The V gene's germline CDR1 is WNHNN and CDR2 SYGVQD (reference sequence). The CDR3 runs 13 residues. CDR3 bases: TGCGCCAGCAGTGGGCCAGGGATTGAGCCCCAGCATTTT. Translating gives CASSGPGIEPQHF.

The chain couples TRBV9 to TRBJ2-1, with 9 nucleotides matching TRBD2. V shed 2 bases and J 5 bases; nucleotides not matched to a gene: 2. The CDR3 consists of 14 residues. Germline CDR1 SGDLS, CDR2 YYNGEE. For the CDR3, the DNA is TGTGCCAGCAGCGTTAGCGGGAGACACAATGAGCAGTTCTTC. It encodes CASSVSGRHNEQFF. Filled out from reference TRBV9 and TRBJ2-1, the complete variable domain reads DSGVTQTPKHLITATGQRVTLRCSPRSGDLSVYWYQQSLDQGLQFLIQYYNGEERAKGNILERFSAQQFPDLHSELNLSSLELGDSALYFCASSVSGRHNEQFFGPGTRLTVL.

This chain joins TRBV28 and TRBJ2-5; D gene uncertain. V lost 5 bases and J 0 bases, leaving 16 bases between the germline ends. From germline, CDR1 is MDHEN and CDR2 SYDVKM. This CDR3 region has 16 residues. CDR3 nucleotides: TGTGCCAGCAGTACCCGGGTTGGAGCCAACCAAGAGACCCAGTACTTC. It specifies CASSTRVGANQETQYF. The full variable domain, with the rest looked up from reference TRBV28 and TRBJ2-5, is DVKVTQSSRYLVKRTGEKVFLECVQDMDHENMFWYRQDPGLGLRLIYFSYDVKMKEKGDIPEGYSVSREKKERFSLILESASTNQTSMYLCASSTRVGANQETQYFGPGTRLLVL.

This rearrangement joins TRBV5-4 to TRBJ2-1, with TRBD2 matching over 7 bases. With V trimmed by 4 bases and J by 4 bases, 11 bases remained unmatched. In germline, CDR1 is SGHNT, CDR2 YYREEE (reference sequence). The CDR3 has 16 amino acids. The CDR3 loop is CASSPRSGGGYNEQFF. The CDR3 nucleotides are TGTGCCAGCAGCCCCCGTTCGGGGGGTGGGTACAATGAGCAGTTCTTC.

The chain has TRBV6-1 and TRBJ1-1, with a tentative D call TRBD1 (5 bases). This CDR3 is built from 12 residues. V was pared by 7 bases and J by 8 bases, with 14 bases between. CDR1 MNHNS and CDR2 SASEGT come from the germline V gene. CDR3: CASTRGTGEAFF. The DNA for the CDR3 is TGTGCCAGCACCCGGGGGACGGGAGAAGCTTTCTTT.

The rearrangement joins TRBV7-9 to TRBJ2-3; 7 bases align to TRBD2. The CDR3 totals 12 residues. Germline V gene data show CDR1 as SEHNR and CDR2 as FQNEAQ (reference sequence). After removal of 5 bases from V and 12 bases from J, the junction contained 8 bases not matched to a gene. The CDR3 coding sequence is TGTGCCAGCAGCCTCTCGGGGGGACTACAGTATTTT. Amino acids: CASSLSGGLQYF. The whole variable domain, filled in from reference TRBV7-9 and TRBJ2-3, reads DTGVSQNPRHKITKRGQNVTFRCDPISEHNRLYWYRQTLGQGPEFLTYFQNEAQLEKSRLLSDRFSAERPKGSFSTLEIQRTEQGDSAMYLCASSLSGGLQYFGPGTRLTVL.

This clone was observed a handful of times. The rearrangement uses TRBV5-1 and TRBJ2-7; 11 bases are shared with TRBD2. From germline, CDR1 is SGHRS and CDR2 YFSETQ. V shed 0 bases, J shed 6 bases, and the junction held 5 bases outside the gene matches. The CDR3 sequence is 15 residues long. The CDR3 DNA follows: TGCGCCAGCAGCTTGGTTCTAGCGGGAGGTTCCGAGCAGTACTTC. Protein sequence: CASSLVLAGGSEQYF.